Each of the 3 T cell receptor beta chains below was sequenced from the same sample in a study of identifying expanded T cells in peripheral blood. TCRdb keeps only in-frame clones here, not all; method: immunoSEQ multiplex PCR. This table holds approximately 130,000 clones, approximately 80% found once. Material: blood. These receptors came from a person aged 18-70 years in good health.

The chain has TRBV4-3 and TRBJ2-5, with D unclear. Judging by the DNA end, TRBJ2-7 fits better; the J call may be wrong. The germline CDR1 and CDR2 sequences are LGHNA and YSLEER. The CDR3 totals 15 residues. DNA of the CDR3: TGCGCCAGCAGCCTAAAGTACAGCGATTCCTACGAGCAGTACTTC. Translation gives CASSLKYSDSYEQYF.

Notes on this clone: In the same sample, other DNA sequences code for this CDR3. V is TRBV10-3 and J is TRBJ1-1; tentatively, D is TRBD1 (5 bases). The CDR3 contains 12 residues. V lost 8 bases and J 1 base, leaving 8 bases between the germline ends. Germline CDR1 reads ENHRY; CDR2 reads SYGVKD. In DNA form, the CDR3 reads TGTGCCATCGGGGGTACGAACACTGAAGCTTTCTTT. Protein product: CAIGGTNTEAFF.

This clone was recorded once. CDR3 in amino acids: CADRQGTGNYGYTF. The DNA of the CDR3 is TGTGCCGACCGACAGGGGACCGGTAACTATGGCTACACCTTC. V gene TRBV2 combines with J gene TRBJ1-2, with 8 bases matching TRBD1. CDR1 and CDR2 (germline): SNHLY, FYNNEI. The CDR3 is 14 amino acids. V gave up 11 bases and J gave up 1 base; unmatched junction bases: 9.